This TCR beta chain was identified during a study of blood T cell repertoires in COVID-19 (dated by TCRdb to 2018 to 2020). At the level of the whole study: The collaborator samples originated in the United States, Italy and Spain and spanned the acute and convalescent phases of COVID-19. The material from the prospective study consisted of cDNA or gDNA derived from T cells, B-cell-depleted T cells, or PBMCs. Subjects who had been exposed to COVID-19, were actively infected with it, or had recovered from it provided the deeply sampled blood TCRbeta repertoires that made up the dataset. The repertoires were made available in a free public database intended to serve as a resource for research on the immune response to SARS-CoV-2. The samples were drawn from the first 160 participants of the ongoing ImmuneRACE study and from more than 1,000 subjects provided by 6 global collaborators. The sample metadata nearly always contained a de-identified subject ID, COVID-19 status, age in years and sex. Where HLA class I and class II types were available, the types were taken from metadata supplied by the sample provider, not from assay-based typing.

The immunoSEQ Assay, a bias-controlled multiplex PCR, was used to amplify TCRbeta CDR3 regions from genomic DNA. The original pipeline was this. The number of nucleated cells in each sample was estimated by amplification of reference gene primers within the assay. Sequence reads were collapsed and filtered to measure the absolute abundance of every unique TCRbeta CDR3 rearrangement. For each sample, productive Simpson clonality was calculated as the square root of Simpson's diversity index across productive rearrangements. TCRdb took over this immuneACCESS table, retaining in-frame rearrangements with V and J assigned. Such tables are incomplete; in checked studies, under half of the missing clones stem from an unresolved V gene, and the remainder is unexplained. V, J and clone size reflect that table, while D and trimming were determined from the DNA. The sample yields some 200,000 clones; approximately 82% were counted once. Of the sample, 6% to 8% falls within the top ten clones.

What the work shows at the level of the full study, not this receptor alone: How much clinical and demographic metadata was included differed by source and by participant, and the metadata was provided uncurated.

Each collaborating institution followed its own protocols to collect whole blood in K2EDTA tubes. Collaborator samples were shipped for TCRbeta analysis as frozen whole blood, isolated PBMCs, or DNA extracted from either sample type. Taken from the germline V gene, the CDR1 and CDR2 loops are SGHTA and FQGNSA. The cysteine opens and the phenylalanine closes a CDR3 of 18 amino acids. Solely the CDR3 DNA is kept, with 54 bases framed from the first base. Ends trimmed: V by 5 bases, J by 2 bases; bases unmatched to a gene: 11. As regards this clone: No cognate antigen has been identified for it. No base quality values were provided; no much bigger clone lies one nucleotide off.

The sequence joins TRBV7-2 to TRBJ2-3; 12 central nucleotides agree with TRBD1. This clonotype was obtained from a human donor with acute or convalescent COVID-19. The donor label of this sample is uncertain. The source material was peripheral blood. The nucleotide sequence reads as follows: TGTGCCAGCAGCCGGGGACAGGGGGCGCATTCCGACACAGATACGCAGTATTTT. It encodes CASSRGQGAHSDTDTQYF.